These 3 T cell receptor beta chains came from one sample sequenced in a study of T cell clonotyping in hematopoietic cell transplantation. The data were produced by immunoSEQ multiplex PCR, yet TCRdb's version contains in-frame clones alone and is incomplete. This sample has some 9,400 clones, with roughly 87% found just once. The sample's time point: recipient sample about 28 days before transplant, after cytoreduction. The sample consisted of peripheral blood mononuclear cells, taken before stem cell transplant. The receptors were gathered from a woman between 55 and 75 years old with acute myeloid leukemia. Some clones in this sample may be carry-over from other donors' samples.

The V and J genes are TRBV9 and TRBJ2-3, with D hard to call. Germline CDR1 SGDLS, CDR2 YYNGEE. With 0 bases removed from V and 0 bases from J, the gap between germline ends came to 11 bases. The CDR3 contains 16 residues. CDR3 region: CASSVDKAISTDTQYF. For the CDR3, the DNA is TGTGCCAGCAGCGTAGATAAAGCGATTAGCACAGATACGCAGTATTTT. The variable domain in full, with the rest retrieved from reference TRBV9 and TRBJ2-3, is DSGVTQTPKHLITATGQRVTLRCSPRSGDLSVYWYQQSLDQGLQFLIQYYNGEERAKGNILERFSAQQFPDLHSELNLSSLELGDSALYFCASSVDKAISTDTQYFGPGTRLTVL.

The chain links TRBV30 to TRBJ1-2; unclear D gene. The length of the CDR3 is 16 residues. CDR1 GTSNPN and CDR2 SVGIG come from the germline V gene (reference sequence). Trimming took off 4 bases at V and 7 bases at J, with 25 bases between the two ends. DNA for the CDR3: TGTGCCTGGACCCGAAGTGGGGTGGGAGCTACGCGTGGCTACACCTTC. Translated: CAWTRSGVGATRGYTF.

V usage is TRBV7-2 and J usage is TRBJ1-2; 12 nucleotides match TRBD1. Unmatched junction bases numbered 14, after V lost 5 bases and J lost 7 bases. CDR3 length equals 17 residues. The germline gives CDR1 SGHTA, CDR2 FQGNSA. The CDR3 region is CASSPRKGTGGLGGYTF. In DNA, the CDR3 is TGTGCCAGCAGCCCTAGGAAGGGGACAGGGGGCTTAGGTGGCTACACCTTC.